This T cell receptor beta chain was sequenced during a study of cytomegalovirus exposure and HLA in healthy donors. Notes on the study in general: Specificity of a few CMV-associated chains for CMV antigens was verified in vitro. There were under 200 TCR beta chains listed as cytomegalovirus-associated.

The donors were part of the roughly 130-subject validation cohort, which stood apart from the roughly 680-subject first cohort. Per the germline V gene, CDR1 is MNHNY and CDR2 is SVGAGI (reference sequence). Trimming shortened V by 6 bases and J by 7 bases, and 19 bases separated the two germline ends. This CDR3 has 15 amino acids. TCRdb keeps only in-frame clones here, not all; method: immunoSEQ multiplex PCR. The repertoire includes about 140,000 clones, 86% of them detected once, and 2.5% to 3.5% sits in the top ten. Worth noting for this clone: Its antigen is not known.

Sample: PBMCs. This chain connects TRBV6-6 to TRBJ2-4, with TRBD2 as a possible D gene (7 bases). This TCR was recovered from a man between 18 and 29 years old in good health and CMV-seronegative. CDR3 residues: CASSEFAGGHNIQYF. CDR3 nucleotides: TGTGCCAGCAGCGAATTCGCCGGGGGGCATAACATTCAGTACTTC.